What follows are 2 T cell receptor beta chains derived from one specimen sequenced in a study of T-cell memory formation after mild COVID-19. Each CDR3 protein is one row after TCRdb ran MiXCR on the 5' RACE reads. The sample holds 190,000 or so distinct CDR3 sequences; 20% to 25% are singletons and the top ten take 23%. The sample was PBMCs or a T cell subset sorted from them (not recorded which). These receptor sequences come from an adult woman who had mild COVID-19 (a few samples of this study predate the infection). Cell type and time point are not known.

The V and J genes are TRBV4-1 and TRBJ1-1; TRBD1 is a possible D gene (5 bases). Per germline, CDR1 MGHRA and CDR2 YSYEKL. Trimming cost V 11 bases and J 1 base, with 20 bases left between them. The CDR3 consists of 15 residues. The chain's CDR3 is CAVAAVGGRNTEAFF. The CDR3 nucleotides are TGCGCCGTAGCCGCAGTGGGGGGTAGGAACACTGAAGCTTTCTTT.

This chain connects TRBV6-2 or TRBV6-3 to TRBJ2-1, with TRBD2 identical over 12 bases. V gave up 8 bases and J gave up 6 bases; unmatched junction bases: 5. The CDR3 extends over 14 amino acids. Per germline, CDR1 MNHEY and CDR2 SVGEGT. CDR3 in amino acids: CASETSGSTNEQFF. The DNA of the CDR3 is TGTGCCAGCGAGACTAGCGGGAGTACCAATGAGCAGTTCTTC.